This T cell receptor (beta chain) is drawn from a study of T cell responses to AZD1222 COVID-19 vaccine. Across the study: Analysis merged second doses at about 4 or about 12 weeks. Study-wide findings and caveats: Dominant CD4 TCR responses targeted spike regions 160-218 and 743-854. Baseline antibody screening turned up just a handful of seropositive AZD1222 recipients.

Using immunoSEQ multiplex PCR, the repertoire was profiled, and TCRdb retains in-frame clones only, with some absent. The sample contains 150,000 or so clones, roughly 94% of which appear only once. This clone occurred once. The antigen is undetermined. Germline lookup yields CDR1 MNHEY and CDR2 SVGAGI. The CDR3 runs 12 residues. Trimming took 6 bases from V and 8 from J; bases not matched to a gene: 5. The sample in question was peripheral blood, obtained on day 0 of AZD1222 vaccination. This sequence originates from an adult in good health. This chain uses TRBV6-5 with TRBJ1-2, with 8 bases that match TRBD1. CDR3 DNA: TGTGCCAGCAGGCCAGGGGGCTTCGGCTACACCTTC. It translates to CASRPGGFGYTF.